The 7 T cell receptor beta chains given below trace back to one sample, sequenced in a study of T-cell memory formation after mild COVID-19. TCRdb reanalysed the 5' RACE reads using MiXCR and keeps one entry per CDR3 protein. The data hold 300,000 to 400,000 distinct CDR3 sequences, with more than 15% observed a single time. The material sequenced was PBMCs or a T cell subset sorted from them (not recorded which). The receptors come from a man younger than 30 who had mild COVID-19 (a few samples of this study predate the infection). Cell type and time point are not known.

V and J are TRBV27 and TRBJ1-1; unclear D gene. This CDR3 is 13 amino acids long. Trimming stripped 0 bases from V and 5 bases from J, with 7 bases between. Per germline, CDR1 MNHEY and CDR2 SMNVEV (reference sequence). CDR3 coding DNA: TGTGCCAGCAGTTTATCGATCGGGACTGAAGCTTTCTTT. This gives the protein CASSLSIGTEAFF.

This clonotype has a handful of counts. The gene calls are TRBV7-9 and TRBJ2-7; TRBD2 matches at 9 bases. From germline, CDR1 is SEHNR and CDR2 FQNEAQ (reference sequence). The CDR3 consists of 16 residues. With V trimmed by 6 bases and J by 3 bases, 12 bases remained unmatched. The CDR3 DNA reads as TGTGCCAGCAGTCTTGTACTAGCGGGTTCAAACTACGAGCAGTACTTC. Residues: CASSLVLAGSNYEQYF. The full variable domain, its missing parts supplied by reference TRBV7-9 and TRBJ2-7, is DTGVSQNPRHKITKRGQNVTFRCDPISEHNRLYWYRQTLGQGPEFLTYFQNEAQLEKSRLLSDRFSAERPKGSFSTLEIQRTEQGDSAMYLCASSLVLAGSNYEQYFGPGTRLTVT.

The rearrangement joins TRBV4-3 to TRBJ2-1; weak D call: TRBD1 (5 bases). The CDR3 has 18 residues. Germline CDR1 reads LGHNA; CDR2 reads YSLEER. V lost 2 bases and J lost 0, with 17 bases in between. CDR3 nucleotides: TGCGCCAGCAGCCAACTCCCCCCAGGGCCCCTCTCCTACAATGAGCAGTTCTTC. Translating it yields CASSQLPPGPLSYNEQFF.

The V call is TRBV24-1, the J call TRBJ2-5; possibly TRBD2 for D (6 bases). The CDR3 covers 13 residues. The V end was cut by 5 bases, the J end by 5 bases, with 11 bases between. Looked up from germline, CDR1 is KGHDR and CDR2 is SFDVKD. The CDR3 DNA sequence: TGTGCCACCAGTGCCAGGGCGGGGGAGACCCAGTACTTC. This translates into CATSARAGETQYF.

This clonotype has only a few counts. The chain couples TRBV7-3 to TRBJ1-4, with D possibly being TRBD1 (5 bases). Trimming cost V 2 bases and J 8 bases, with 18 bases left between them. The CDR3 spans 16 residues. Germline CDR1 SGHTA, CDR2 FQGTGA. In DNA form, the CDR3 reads TGTGCCAGCAGCTTAGGGACCCGGAAGGGCGAAGAAAAACTGTTTTTT. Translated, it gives CASSLGTRKGEEKLFF.

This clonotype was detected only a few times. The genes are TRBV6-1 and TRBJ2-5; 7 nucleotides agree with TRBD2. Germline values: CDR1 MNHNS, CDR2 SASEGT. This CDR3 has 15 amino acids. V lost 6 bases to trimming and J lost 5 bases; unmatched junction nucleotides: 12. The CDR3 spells CASRTYTSVEETQYF. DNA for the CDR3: TGTGCCAGCAGGACATATACTAGCGTGGAGGAGACCCAGTACTTC.

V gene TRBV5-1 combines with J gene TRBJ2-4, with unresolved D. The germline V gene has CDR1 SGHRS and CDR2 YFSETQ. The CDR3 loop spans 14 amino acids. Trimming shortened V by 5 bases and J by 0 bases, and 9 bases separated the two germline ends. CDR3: CASSEQLAKNIQYF. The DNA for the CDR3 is TGCGCCAGCAGTGAACAGCTAGCCAAAAACATTCAGTACTTC. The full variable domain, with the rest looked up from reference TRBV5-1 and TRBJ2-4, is KAGVTQTPRYLIKTRGQQVTLSCSPISGHRSVSWYQQTPGQGLQFLFEYFSETQRNKGNFPGRFSGRQFSNSRSEMNVSTLELGDSALYLCASSEQLAKNIQYFGAGTRLSVL.